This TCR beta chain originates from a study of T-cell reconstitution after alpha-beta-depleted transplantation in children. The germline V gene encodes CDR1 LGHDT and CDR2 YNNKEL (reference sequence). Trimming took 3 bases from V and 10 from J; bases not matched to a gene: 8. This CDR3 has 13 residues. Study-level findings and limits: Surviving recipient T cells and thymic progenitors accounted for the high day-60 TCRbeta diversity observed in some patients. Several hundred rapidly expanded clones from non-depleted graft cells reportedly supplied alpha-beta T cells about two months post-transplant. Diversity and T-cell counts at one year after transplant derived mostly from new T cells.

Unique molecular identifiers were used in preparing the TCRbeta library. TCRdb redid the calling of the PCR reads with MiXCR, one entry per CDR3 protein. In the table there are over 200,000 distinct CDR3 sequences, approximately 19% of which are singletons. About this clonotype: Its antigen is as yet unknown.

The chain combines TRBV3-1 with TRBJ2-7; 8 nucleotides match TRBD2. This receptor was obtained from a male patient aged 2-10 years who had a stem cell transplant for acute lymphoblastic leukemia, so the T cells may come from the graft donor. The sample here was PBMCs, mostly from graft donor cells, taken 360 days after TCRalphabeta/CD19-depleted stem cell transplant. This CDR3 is CASSQQTGGPQYF. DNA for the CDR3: TGTGCCAGCAGCCAGCAAACGGGGGGGCCTCAGTACTTC.